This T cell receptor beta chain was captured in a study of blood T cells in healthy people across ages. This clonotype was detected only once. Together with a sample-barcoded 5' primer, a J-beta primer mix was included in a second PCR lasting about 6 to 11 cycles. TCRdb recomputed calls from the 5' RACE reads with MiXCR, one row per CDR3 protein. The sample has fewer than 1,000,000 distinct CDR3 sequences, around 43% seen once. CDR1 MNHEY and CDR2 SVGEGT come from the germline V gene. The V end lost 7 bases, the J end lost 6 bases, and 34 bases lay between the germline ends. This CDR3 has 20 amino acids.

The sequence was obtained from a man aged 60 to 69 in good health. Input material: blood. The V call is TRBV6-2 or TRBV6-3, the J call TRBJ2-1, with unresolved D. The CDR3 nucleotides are TGTGCCAGCATTCCTAAGATTAAGATGCCCGAGTTGGCTGAACTCAATGAGCAGTTCTTC. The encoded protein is CASIPKIKMPELAELNEQFF.